This TCR beta chain was documented in a study of Ad26.COV2.S vaccination and SARS-CoV-2 variants. The germline CDR1 and CDR2 sequences are GTSNPN and SVGIG (reference sequence). This CDR3 has 14 residues. V dropped 1 base and J dropped 5 bases, with 14 bases sitting between them. Method: immunoSEQ multiplex PCR; TCRdb's copy keeps in-frame clones and lacks some. Found here are about 180,000 clones, around nine tenths of them singletons; the top ten hold about 5.5%. Note on this clone: The antigen remains unidentified.

The study, taken as a whole, reports: Individuals receiving vaccine had higher spike-specific TCR breadth than placebo recipients did.

The chain employs TRBV30 and TRBJ1-1; no firm D call. This specimen consisted of peripheral blood, obtained after recovery from COVID-19. The sequence derives from a human donor who had recovered from COVID-19. Here the CDR3 DNA reads TGTGCCTGGAGTGGTGAGACGAGAGGTACTGAAGCTTTCTTT. Translating it yields CAWSGETRGTEAFF.